This T cell receptor (beta chain) emerged from a study of T-cell memory formation after mild COVID-19. In the case of this clonotype: What it binds is unknown.

The V gene lost 6 bases and the J gene lost 4 bases, with 10 bases spanning the gap. The CDR3 is 13 amino acids. Per germline, CDR1 LGHNA and CDR2 YSLEER. Study-level findings and limits: The finding that pre-infection memory included some responding clones suggested that cross-reactive memory joined.

5'RACE primed from the constant segment yielded TCR alpha and TCR beta cDNA libraries bearing sample barcodes and UMIs. TCRdb re-called the 5' RACE reads with MiXCR, one entry per CDR3 protein. The sample has fewer than 350,000 distinct CDR3 sequences, over 15% seen once. The V call is TRBV4-3, the J call TRBJ1-3; D remains ambiguous. The clonotype comes from a man aged 18 to 30 who had mild COVID-19 (a few samples of this study predate the infection). Cell type and time point are not known. Material for sequencing was PBMCs or a T cell subset sorted from them (not recorded which). The CDR3 DNA reads TGCGCCAGCAGGGAACACCCGGGAAACACCATATATTTT. Protein sequence: CASREHPGNTIYF.